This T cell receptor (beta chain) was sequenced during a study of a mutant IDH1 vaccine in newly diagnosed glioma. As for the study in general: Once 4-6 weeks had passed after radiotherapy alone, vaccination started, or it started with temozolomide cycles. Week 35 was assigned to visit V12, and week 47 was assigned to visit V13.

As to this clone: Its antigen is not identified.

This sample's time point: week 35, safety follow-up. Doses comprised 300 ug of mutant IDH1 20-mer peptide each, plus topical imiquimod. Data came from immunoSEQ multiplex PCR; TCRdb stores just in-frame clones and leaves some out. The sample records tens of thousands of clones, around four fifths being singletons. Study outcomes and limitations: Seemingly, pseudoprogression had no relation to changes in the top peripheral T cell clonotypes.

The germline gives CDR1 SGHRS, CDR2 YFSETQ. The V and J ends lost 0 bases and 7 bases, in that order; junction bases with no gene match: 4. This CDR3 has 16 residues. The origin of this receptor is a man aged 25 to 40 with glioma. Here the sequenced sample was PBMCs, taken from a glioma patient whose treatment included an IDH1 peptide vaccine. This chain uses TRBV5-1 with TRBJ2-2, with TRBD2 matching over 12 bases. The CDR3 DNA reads TGCGCCAGCAGCTTGGGACTAGCGGGGGACCACGGGGAGCTGTTTTTT. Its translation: CASSLGLAGDHGELFF.